These 7 T cell receptor beta chains came from one sample sequenced in a study of shared clonotypes between healthy human individuals. Sequencing was performed with immunoSEQ multiplex PCR; in TCRdb, only in-frame clones are kept and a portion is missing. The sample yields millions of clones, roughly 94% seen once. The specimen sequenced was naive CD4+ T cells sorted from blood. The subset here: CD45RA+ positively selected. The receptors shown here come from a man aged 18 to 29 in good health.

In regard to this clone: The sample has other DNA sequences that encode this CDR3 too. The J gene is TRBJ2-5, the V gene TRBV20-1, with D uncertain. There are 11 residues in the CDR3. Trimming pared 2 bases from V and 4 bases from J, leaving 5 bases between. Per germline, CDR1 DFQATT and CDR2 SNEGSKA (reference sequence). CDR3 loop: CSARPLETQYF. CDR3 in DNA: TGCAGTGCTAGACCATTAGAGACCCAGTACTTC.

V gene TRBV7-6 combines with J gene TRBJ1-1, with D uncertain. CDR1 is SGHVS, CDR2 FNYEAQ, per germline. Trimming removed 1 base at V and 1 base at J, with 7 bases between. CDR3 length: 14 residues. This chain's CDR3 is CASSLGIGNTEAFF. Here the CDR3 DNA reads TGTGCCAGCAGCTTAGGGATCGGGAACACTGAAGCTTTCTTT.

The V and J genes are TRBV6-5 and TRBJ1-2, with 8 bases fitting TRBD1. Germline values: CDR1 MNHEY, CDR2 SVGAGI. With V trimmed by 6 bases and J by 4 bases, 7 bases remained unmatched. The CDR3 sequence is 14 residues long. CDR3 sequence (DNA): TGTGCCAGCAGCTCCGGACAGGGACGCTATGGCTACACCTTC. Translating gives CASSSGQGRYGYTF.

The rearrangement uses TRBV29-1 and TRBJ2-7, with D maybe TRBD2 (5 bases). V was clipped by 2 bases and J by 6 bases, with 14 bases between them. CDR3 size: 13 residues. CDR1 and CDR2 from the germline V gene are SQVTM and ANQGSEA. The CDR3 region is CSVEFGVRREQYF. The CDR3 region has the DNA TGCAGCGTTGAATTCGGGGTGCGTCGCGAGCAGTACTTC.

J is TRBJ2-7 and V is TRBV18; TRBD1 matches 7 bases. The germline V gene has CDR1 KGHSH and CDR2 LQKENI. The CDR3 is 15 amino acids. V was clipped by 0 bases and J by 9 bases; unmatched bases: 11. Here the CDR3 reads CASSPPMGQPEGQYF. As DNA, the CDR3 is TGTGCCAGCTCACCACCCATGGGACAGCCAGAGGGGCAGTACTTC.

The chain carries TRBV28 and TRBJ2-7; a weak D match, TRBD2 (6 bases). Germline CDR1 is MDHEN and CDR2 is SYDVKM. Trimming removed 7 bases at V and 5 bases at J, with 15 bases between. The CDR3 spans 13 residues. The CDR3 loop is CASNPGRQDEQYF. DNA for the CDR3: TGTGCCAGCAATCCAGGGAGGCAGGACGAGCAGTACTTC. The full variable domain, in which reference TRBV28 and TRBJ2-7 provide the parts outside the CDR3, is DVKVTQSSRYLVKRTGEKVFLECVQDMDHENMFWYRQDPGLGLRLIYFSYDVKMKEKGDIPEGYSVSREKKERFSLILESASTNQTSMYLCASNPGRQDEQYFGPGTRLTVT.

The V and J genes are TRBV11-2 and TRBJ2-7; 7 bases are shared with TRBD1. There are 12 residues in the CDR3. V lost 7 bases to trimming and J lost 9 bases; unmatched junction nucleotides: 9. Germline-derived CDR1 and CDR2 are SGHAT and FQNNGV. CDR3 DNA: TGTGCCAGCACACCGGCAGGGACAGTGCAGTACTTC. It is translated as CASTPAGTVQYF.